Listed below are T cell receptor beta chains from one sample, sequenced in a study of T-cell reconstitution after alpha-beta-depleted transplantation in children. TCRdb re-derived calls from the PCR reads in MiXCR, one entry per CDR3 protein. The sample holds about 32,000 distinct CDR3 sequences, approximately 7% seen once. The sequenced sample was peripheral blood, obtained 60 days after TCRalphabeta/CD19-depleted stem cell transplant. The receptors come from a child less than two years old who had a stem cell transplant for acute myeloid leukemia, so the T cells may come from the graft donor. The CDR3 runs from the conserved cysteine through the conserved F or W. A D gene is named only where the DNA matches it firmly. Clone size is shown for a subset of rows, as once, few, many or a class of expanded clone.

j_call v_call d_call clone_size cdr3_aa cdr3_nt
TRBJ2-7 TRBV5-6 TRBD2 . CARSAGLAPLVDEQYF TGTGCCAGGAGCGCCGGACTAGCGCCCTTAGTAGACGAGCAGTACTTC
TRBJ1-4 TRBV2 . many CASPTREKLFF TGTGCCAGCCCTACCCGGGAAAAACTGTTTTTT
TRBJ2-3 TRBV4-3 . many CASSDGRGTDTQYF TGCGCCAGCAGCGACGGCCGTGGCACAGATACGCAGTATTTT
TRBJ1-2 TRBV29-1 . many CSVPGATPYGYTF TGCAGCGTCCCAGGGGCTACCCCCTATGGCTACACCTTC
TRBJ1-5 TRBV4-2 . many CASSQDARGYSNQPQHF TGTGCCAGCAGCCAAGATGCTCGGGGGTATAGCAATCAGCCCCAGCATTTT
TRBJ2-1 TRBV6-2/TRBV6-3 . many CASSYSRGEGSYNEQFF TGTGCCAGCAGTTACTCGAGAGGGGAAGGCTCCTACAATGAGCAGTTCTTC
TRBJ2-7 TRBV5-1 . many CASSLAGTYEQYF TGCGCCAGCAGCTTGGCAGGGACCTACGAGCAGTACTTC
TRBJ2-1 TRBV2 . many CASSPGGNEQFF TGTGCCAGCAGCCCAGGGGGGAATGAGCAGTTCTTC
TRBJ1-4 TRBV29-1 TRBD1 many CSVVVGYRGREKLFF TGCAGCGTTGTAGTAGGGTACAGGGGAAGAGAAAAACTGTTTTTT
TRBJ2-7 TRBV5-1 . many CASSLGLYEQYF TGCGCCAGCAGCTTGGGTCTCTACGAGCAGTACTTC
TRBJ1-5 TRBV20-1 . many CSAEDGYQPQHF TGCAGTGCCGAGGACGGTTATCAGCCCCAGCATTTT
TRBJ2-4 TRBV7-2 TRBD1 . CASSLAPTGKVKNIQYF TGTGCCAGCAGCTTAGCCCCGACAGGGAAGGTCAAAAACATTCAGTACTTC
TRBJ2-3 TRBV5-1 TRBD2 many CASLTGTSGTDTQYF TGCGCCAGTTTGACCGGGACTAGCGGCACAGATACGCAGTATTTT
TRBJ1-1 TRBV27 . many CASSLSAGRYTEAFF TGTGCCAGCAGTTTATCGGCAGGGCGGTACACTGAAGCTTTCTTT
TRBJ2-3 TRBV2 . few CAIRPLVGPAGDTDTQYF TGTGCCATCAGACCCCTCGTAGGTCCAGCGGGTGACACAGATACGCAGTATTTT
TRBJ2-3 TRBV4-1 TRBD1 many CASSQVPPGQGFDTQYF TGCGCCAGCAGCCAAGTCCCTCCGGGACAGGGTTTTGATACGCAGTATTTT
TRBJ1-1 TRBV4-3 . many CASSQDDGRWITEAFF TGCGCCAGCAGCCAAGACGATGGGAGGTGGATAACTGAAGCTTTCTTT
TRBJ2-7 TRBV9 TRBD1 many CASSVAQGADEQYF TGTGCCAGCAGCGTAGCACAGGGGGCTGACGAGCAGTACTTC
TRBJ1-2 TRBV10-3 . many CAISEPTGANGNYGYTF TGTGCCATCAGTGAGCCGACAGGCGCCAACGGGAACTATGGCTACACCTTC
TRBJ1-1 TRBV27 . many CASSRKATNTEAFF TGTGCCAGCAGCCGGAAAGCAACGAACACTGAAGCTTTCTTT
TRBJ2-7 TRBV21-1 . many CASSKYPGGTYEQYF TGTGCCAGCAGCAAATACCCAGGGGGCACCTACGAGCAGTACTTC
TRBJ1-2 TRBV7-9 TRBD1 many CASSPIIDRGYGYTF TGTGCCAGCAGCCCGATAATTGACAGGGGCTATGGCTACACCTTC
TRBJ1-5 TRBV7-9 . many CASSAGANQPQHF TGTGCCAGCAGCGCAGGGGCTAATCAGCCCCAGCATTTT
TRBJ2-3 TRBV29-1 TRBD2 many CSVEGLAGGPDTQYF TGCAGCGTTGAAGGGCTAGCGGGAGGTCCCGATACGCAGTATTTT
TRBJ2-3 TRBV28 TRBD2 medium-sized CASGTSFGTDTQYF TGTGCCAGCGGGACTAGTTTTGGCACAGATACGCAGTATTTT